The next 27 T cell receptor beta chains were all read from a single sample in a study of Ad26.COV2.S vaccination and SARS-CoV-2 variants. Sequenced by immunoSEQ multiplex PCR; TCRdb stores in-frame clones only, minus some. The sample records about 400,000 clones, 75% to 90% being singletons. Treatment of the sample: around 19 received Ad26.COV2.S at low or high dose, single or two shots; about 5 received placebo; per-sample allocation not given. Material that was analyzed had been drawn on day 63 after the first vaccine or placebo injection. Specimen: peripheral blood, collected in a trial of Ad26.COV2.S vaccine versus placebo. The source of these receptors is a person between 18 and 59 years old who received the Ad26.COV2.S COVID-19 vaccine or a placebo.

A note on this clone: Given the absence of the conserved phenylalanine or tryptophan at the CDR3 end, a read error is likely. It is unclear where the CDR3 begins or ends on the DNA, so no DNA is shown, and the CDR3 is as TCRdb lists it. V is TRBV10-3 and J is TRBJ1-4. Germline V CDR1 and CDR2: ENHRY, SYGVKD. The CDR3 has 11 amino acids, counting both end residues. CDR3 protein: CAISDLVPSCP.

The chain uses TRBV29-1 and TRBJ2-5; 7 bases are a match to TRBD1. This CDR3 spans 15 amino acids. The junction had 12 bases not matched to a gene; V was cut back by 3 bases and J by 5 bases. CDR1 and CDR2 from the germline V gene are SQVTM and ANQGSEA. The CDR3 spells CSVEQGTATTETQYF. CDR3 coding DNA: TGCAGCGTTGAGCAAGGGACAGCGACTACGGAGACCCAGTACTTC.

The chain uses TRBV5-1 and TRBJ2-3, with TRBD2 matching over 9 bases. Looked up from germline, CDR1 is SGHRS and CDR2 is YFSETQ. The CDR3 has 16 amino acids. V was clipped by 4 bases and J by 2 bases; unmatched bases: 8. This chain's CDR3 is CASSRDLAGVTDTQYF. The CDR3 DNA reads TGCGCCAGCAGCAGGGATTTAGCGGGAGTCACAGATACGCAGTATTTT.

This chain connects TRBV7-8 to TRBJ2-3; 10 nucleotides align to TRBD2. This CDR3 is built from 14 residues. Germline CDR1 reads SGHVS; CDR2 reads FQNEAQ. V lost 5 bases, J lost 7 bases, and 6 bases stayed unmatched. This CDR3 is CASSRAGGPNTQYF. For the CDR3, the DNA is TGTGCCAGCAGCCGAGCGGGAGGGCCGAATACGCAGTATTTT.

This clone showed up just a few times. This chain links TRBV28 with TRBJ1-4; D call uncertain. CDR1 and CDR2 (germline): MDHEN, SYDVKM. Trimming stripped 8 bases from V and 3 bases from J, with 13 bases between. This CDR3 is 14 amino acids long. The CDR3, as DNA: TGTGCCAGCCATCCCTCCATTGCTAATGAAAAACTGTTTTTT. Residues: CASHPSIANEKLFF.

In DNA form, the CDR3 reads TGTGCCAGCGGCGACTCGCCTGGAAACACCATATATTTT. Translation gives CASGDSPGNTIYF. The chain recombines TRBV28 with TRBJ1-3; D not certain. This CDR3 region has 13 residues. The V gene's germline CDR1 is MDHEN and CDR2 SYDVKM. V dropped 8 bases and J dropped 2 bases, with 10 bases sitting between them. Using reference TRBV28 and TRBJ1-3 for the parts outside the CDR3, the full variable domain is DVKVTQSSRYLVKRTGEKVFLECVQDMDHENMFWYRQDPGLGLRLIYFSYDVKMKEKGDIPEGYSVSREKKERFSLILESASTNQTSMYLCASGDSPGNTIYFGEGSWLTVV.

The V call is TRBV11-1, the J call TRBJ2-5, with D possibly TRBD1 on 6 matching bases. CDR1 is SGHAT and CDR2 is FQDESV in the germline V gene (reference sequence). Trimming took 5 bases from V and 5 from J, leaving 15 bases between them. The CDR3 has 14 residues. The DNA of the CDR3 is TGTGCCAGCAGCCACAGGGTGAGGGGGGAGACCCAGTACTTC. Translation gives CASSHRVRGETQYF.

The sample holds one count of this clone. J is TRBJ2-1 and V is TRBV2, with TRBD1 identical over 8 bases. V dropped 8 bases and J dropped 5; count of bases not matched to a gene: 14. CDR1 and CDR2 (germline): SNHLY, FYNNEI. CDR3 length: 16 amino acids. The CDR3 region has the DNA TGTGCCAGCGTCCTTAACCGGGACAGGTCACACAATGAGCAGTTCTTC. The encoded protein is CASVLNRDRSHNEQFF. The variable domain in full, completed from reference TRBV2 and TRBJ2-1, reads EPEVTQTPSHQVTQMGQEVILRCVPISNHLYFYWYRQILGQKVEFLVSFYNNEISEKSEIFDDQFSVERPDGSNFTLKIRSTKLEDSAMYFCASVLNRDRSHNEQFFGPGTRLTVL.

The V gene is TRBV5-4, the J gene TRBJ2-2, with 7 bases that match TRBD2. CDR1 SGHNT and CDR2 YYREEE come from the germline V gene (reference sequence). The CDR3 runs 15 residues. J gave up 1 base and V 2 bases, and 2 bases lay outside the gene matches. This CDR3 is CASSFPGGNTGELFF. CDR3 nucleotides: TGTGCCAGCAGCTTCCCGGGGGGGAACACCGGGGAGCTGTTTTTT. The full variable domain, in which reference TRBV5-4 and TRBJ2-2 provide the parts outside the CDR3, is ETGVTQSPTHLIKTRGQQVTLRCSSQSGHNTVSWYQQALGQGPQFIFQYYREEENGRGNFPPRFSGLQFPNYSSELNVNALELDDSALYLCASSFPGGNTGELFFGEGSRLTVL.

CDR3 region: CASRYDDRPRNGYTF. The CDR3 DNA follows: TGTGCCAGCAGGTACGACGACAGGCCTAGGAATGGCTACACCTTC. This chain connects TRBV7-3 to TRBJ1-2; a weak D match, TRBD1 (6 bases). The CDR3 consists of 15 residues. Trimming left V 6 bases short and J 6 bases short, with 20 bases between. CDR1 and CDR2 from the germline V gene are SGHTA and FQGTGA.

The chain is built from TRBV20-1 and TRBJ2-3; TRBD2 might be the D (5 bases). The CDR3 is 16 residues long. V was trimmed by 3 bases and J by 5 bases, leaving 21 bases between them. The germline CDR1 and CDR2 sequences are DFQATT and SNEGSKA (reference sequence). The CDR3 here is CSASRGSLTGGDTQYF. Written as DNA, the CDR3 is TGCAGTGCTAGTCGAGGGAGCCTTACCGGTGGAGATACGCAGTATTTT.

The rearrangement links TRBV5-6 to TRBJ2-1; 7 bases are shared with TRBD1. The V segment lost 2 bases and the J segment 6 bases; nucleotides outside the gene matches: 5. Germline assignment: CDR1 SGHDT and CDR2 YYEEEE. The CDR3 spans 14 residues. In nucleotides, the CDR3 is TGTGCCAGCAGCTTAGAGACAGGGATCAATGAGCAGTTCTTC. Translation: CASSLETGINEQFF.

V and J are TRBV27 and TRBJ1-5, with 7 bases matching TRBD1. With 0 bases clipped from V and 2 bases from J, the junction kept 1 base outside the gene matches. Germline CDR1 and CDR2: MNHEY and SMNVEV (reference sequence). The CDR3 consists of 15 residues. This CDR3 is CASSLSTGGNQPQHF. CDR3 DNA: TGTGCCAGCAGTTTATCCACAGGGGGCAATCAGCCCCAGCATTTT.

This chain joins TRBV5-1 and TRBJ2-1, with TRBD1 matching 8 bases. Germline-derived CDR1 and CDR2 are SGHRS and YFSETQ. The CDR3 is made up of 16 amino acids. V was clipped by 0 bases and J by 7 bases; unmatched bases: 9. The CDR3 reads CASSLEALQGENEQFF. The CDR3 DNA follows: TGCGCCAGCAGCTTGGAGGCGTTACAGGGGGAAAATGAGCAGTTCTTC.

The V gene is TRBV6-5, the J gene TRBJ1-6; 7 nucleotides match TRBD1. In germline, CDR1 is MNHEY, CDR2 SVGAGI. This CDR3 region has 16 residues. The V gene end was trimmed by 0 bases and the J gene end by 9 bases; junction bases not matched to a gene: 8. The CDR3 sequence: CASSYSRTGAFSPLHF. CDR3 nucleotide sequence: TGTGCCAGCAGTTACTCTCGGACAGGAGCTTTTTCACCCCTCCACTTT.

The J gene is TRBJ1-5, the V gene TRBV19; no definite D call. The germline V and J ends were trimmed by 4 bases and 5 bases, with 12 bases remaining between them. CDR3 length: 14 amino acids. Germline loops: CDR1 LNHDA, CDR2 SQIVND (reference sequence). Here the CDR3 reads CASSKVLEDQPQHF. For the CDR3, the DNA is TGTGCCAGTAGTAAAGTTCTCGAGGATCAGCCCCAGCATTTT. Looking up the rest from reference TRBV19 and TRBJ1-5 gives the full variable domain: DGGITQSPKYLFRKEGQNVTLSCEQNLNHDAMYWYRQDPGQGLRLIYYSQIVNDFQKGDIAEGYSVSREKKESFPLTVTSAQKNPTAFYLCASSKVLEDQPQHFGDGTRLSIL.

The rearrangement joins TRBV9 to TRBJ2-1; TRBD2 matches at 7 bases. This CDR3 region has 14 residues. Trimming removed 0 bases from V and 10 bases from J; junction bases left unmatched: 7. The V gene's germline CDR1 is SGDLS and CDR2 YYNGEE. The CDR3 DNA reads TGTGCCAGCAGCGTAGTAGGCGGGAGAGGGGAGCAGTTCTTC. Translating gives CASSVVGGRGEQFF.

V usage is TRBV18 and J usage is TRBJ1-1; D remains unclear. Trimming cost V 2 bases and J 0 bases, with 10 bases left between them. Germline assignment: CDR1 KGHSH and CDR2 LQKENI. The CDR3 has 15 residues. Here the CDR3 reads CASSPSLSLNTEAFF. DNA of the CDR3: TGTGCCAGCTCACCATCTCTCAGTCTGAACACTGAAGCTTTCTTT.

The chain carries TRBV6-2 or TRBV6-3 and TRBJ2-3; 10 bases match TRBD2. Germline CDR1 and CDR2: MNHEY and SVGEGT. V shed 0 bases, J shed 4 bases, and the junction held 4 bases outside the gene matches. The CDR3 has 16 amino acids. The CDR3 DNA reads TGTGCCAGCAGTTACTCGGAGCGGGAGGGCCCAGATACGCAGTATTTT. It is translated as CASSYSEREGPDTQYF.

CDR3 bases: TGTGCCAGCAGCCCGACGGGGGGTTGGGAGACCCAGTACTTC. Encoded protein: CASSPTGGWETQYF. V usage is TRBV5-6 and J usage is TRBJ2-5; 7 nucleotides line up with TRBD2. V lost 4 bases to trimming and J lost 5 bases; unmatched junction nucleotides: 8. The CDR3 runs 14 residues. The germline V gene encodes CDR1 SGHDT and CDR2 YYEEEE.

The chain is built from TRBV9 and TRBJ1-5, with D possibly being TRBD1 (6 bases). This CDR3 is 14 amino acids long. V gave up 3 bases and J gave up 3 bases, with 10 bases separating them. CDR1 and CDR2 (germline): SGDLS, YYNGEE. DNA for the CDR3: TGTGCCAGCAGCGCAGGACAGTCCAATCAGCCCCAGCATTTT. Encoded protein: CASSAGQSNQPQHF.

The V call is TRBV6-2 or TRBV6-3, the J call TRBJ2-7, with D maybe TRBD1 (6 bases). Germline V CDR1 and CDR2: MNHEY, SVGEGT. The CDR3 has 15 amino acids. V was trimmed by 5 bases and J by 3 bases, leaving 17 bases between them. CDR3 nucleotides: TGTGCCAGCAGTCCCCTCCGGGACAAACTCTACGAGCAGTACTTC. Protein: CASSPLRDKLYEQYF.

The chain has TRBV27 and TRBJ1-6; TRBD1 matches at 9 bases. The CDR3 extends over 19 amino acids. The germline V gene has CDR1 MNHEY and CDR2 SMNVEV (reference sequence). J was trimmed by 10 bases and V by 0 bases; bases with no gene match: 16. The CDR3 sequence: CASSLSRGSRDREISPLHF. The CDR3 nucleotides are TGTGCCAGCAGTTTATCCCGGGGATCTCGGGACAGGGAGATCTCACCCCTCCACTTT.

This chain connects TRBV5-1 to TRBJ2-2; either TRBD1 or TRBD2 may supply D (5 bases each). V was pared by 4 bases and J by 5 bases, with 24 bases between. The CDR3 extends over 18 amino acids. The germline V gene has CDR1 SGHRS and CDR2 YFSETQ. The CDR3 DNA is TGCGCCAGCAGCCGGACACCCGGGACGAGCCGACGTACCGGGGAGCTGTTTTTT. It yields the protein CASSRTPGTSRRTGELFF.

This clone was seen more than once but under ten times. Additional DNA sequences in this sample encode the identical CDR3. CDR3 in DNA: TGCAGCGTTGCACCACAAGAGACCCAGTACTTC. This sequence encodes CSVAPQETQYF. The chain couples TRBV29-1 to TRBJ2-5; unclear D gene. Germline V CDR1 and CDR2: SQVTM, ANQGSEA. The CDR3 length is 11 residues. Trimming removed 4 bases at V and 2 bases at J, with 5 bases between.

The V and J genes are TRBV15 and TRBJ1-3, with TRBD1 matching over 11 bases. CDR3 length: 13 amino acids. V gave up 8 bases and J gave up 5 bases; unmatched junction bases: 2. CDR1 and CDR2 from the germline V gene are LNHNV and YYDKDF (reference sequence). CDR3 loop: CATGTGGRNTIYF. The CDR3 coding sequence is TGTGCCACCGGGACAGGGGGAAGAAACACCATATATTTT. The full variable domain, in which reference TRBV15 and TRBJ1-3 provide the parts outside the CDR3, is DAMVIQNPRYQVTQFGKPVTLSCSQTLNHNVMYWYQQKSSQAPKLLFHYYDKDFNNEADTPDNFQSRRPNTSFCFLDIRSPGLGDTAMYLCATGTGGRNTIYFGEGSWLTVV.

CDR3 protein: CASSGDRVGNQPQHF. The CDR3 nucleotides read TGTGCCAGCAGTGGGGACAGGGTTGGCAATCAGCCCCAGCATTTT. The gene calls are TRBV2 and TRBJ1-5; TRBD1 aligns across 9 bases. CDR1 SNHLY and CDR2 FYNNEI come from the germline V gene. The CDR3 totals 15 residues. The V segment lost 4 bases and the J segment 2 bases; nucleotides outside the gene matches: 3.